Sequencing of this TCR beta chain was carried out in a study of blood T cell repertoires in COVID-19. Study-level background: Sites across the United States, Italy and Spain contributed samples from acute and convalescent COVID-19. Nucleic acid was either cDNA or gDNA, and it came from T cells, B-cell-depleted T cells, or PBMCs.

As processed by the authors: Using reference gene primer amplification, nucleated cell counts were estimated. Generated by immunoSEQ multiplex PCR, the TCRdb table keeps only in-frame clones and is missing some. V and J calls and clone size are those listed in that table; D and trimming were worked out from the DNA. This sample has approximately 150,000 clones, with approximately 80% found just once. Germline V gene sequence: CDR1 SGHAT, CDR2 FQNNGV. V lost 8 bases and J lost 7; bases outside the gene matches: 12. The CDR3 contains 15 residues. Sequenced sample: peripheral blood. The receptor's source is a human donor in a cohort sampled during active COVID-19. J is TRBJ2-1 and V is TRBV11-2, with 9 bases that match TRBD2. The CDR3 is CASAQIAGARNEQFF. The CDR3, as DNA: TGTGCCAGCGCCCAAATAGCGGGAGCGCGGAATGAGCAGTTCTTC.